Sequencing of this T cell receptor (beta chain) was carried out in a study of technical replicates of blood from a few donors. From germline, CDR1 is SGHDT and CDR2 YYEEEE. The CDR3 contains 14 residues. V shed 3 bases and J 4 bases; nucleotides not matched to a gene: 1. Using immunoSEQ multiplex PCR, the repertoire was profiled, and TCRdb retains in-frame clones only, with some absent. This table has about 48,000 clones, 80% to 95% appearing once. The sequenced sample consisted of PBMCs. This receptor was identified in a human donor in good health. Some clones in this sample may be carry-over from other donors' samples. The chain couples TRBV5-6 to TRBJ2-2; 9 nucleotides match TRBD1. CDR3 in DNA: TGTGCCAGCAGCTGGGGACAGGGCACCGGGGAGCTGTTTTTT. This gives the protein CASSWGQGTGELFF.